This is a list of T cell receptor beta chains from one sample in a study of siplizumab effects on memory and regulatory T cells. Assay: immunoSEQ multiplex PCR; the TCRdb copy retains only in-frame clones and omits some. In the table there are roughly 93,000 clones, around 94% of which are singletons. Sequenced material: non-Treg CD4+ T cells sorted from blood. Receptors originate from a human donor in good health. Each CDR3 is given with its conserved first and last residue. D genes are given only for firm matches. Not every row has a clone size; where given, it reads once, few, many or a size class.

d_call j_call v_call clone_size cdr3_aa cdr3_nt
- TRBJ1-3 TRBV4-2 - CASSQEPGSGNTIYF TGTGCCAGCAGCCAAGAACCCGGGTCTGGAAACACCATATATTTT
- TRBJ2-2 TRBV27 - CASRELIEAGELFF TGTGCCAGTCGGGAACTTATAGAGGCCGGGGAGCTGTTTTTT
- TRBJ2-5 TRBV4-1 - CASSQEGGVGPEQYF TGCGCCAGCAGCCAAGAGGGCGGAGTGGGGCCGGAGCAGTACTTC
TRBD2 TRBJ2-1 TRBV5-4 - CASSRGLAGGGEQFF TGTGCCAGCAGCAGAGGACTAGCGGGAGGTGGTGAGCAGTTCTTC
- TRBJ1-1 TRBV28 - CASIQGGQTEAFF TGTGCCAGCATTCAGGGTGGACAGACTGAAGCTTTCTTT
- TRBJ2-7 TRBV28 - CASSLKGVPRDEQYF TGTGCCAGCAGTTTAAAGGGGGTCCCTAGAGACGAGCAGTACTTC
- TRBJ2-3 TRBV30 - CAWSQPDTQYF TGTGCCTGGTCTCAGCCAGATACGCAGTATTTT
TRBD1 TRBJ2-7 TRBV7-9 - CASSLGRQGSYEQYF TGTGCCAGCAGCTTAGGTCGACAGGGCTCCTACGAGCAGTACTTC
- TRBJ2-5 TRBV6-5 - CASRRHHQETQYF TGTGCCAGCAGGAGGCACCACCAAGAGACCCAGTACTTC
- TRBJ2-2 TRBV14 few CASKAGRTGELFF TGTGCCAGCAAGGCGGGTCGAACCGGGGAGCTGTTTTTT
- TRBJ2-3 TRBV15 - CATSRDREPDTQYF TGTGCCACCAGCAGAGATCGTGAACCAGATACGCAGTATTTT
- TRBJ1-4 TRBV19 - CASSLGWKEKLFF TGTGCCAGTAGTCTTGGGTGGAAAGAAAAACTGTTTTTT
- TRBJ2-7 TRBV11-2 few CASSSHLSSEQYF TGTGCCAGCAGCTCCCACCTCTCCTCCGAGCAGTACTTC
TRBD1 TRBJ1-2 TRBV11-2 - CASSPIQGRTLYGYTF TGTGCCAGCAGCCCCATACAGGGGAGAACCCTCTATGGCTACACCTTC
TRBD1 TRBJ2-5 TRBV19 - CASSLGTGILETQYF TGTGCCAGTAGTTTGGGGACAGGGATATTGGAGACCCAGTACTTC
- TRBJ2-5 TRBV14 - CASSQRHGALETQYF TGTGCCAGCAGCCAACGCCACGGGGCGTTGGAGACCCAGTACTTC
TRBD1 TRBJ2-2 TRBV7-8 - CASSSQGAPTGELFF TGTGCCAGCAGCTCGCAGGGGGCGCCCACCGGGGAGCTGTTTTTT
TRBD2 TRBJ2-3 TRBV14 - CASSQVVLAQRTDTQYF TGTGCCAGCAGCCAAGTTGTACTAGCGCAGCGCACAGATACGCAGTATTTT
- TRBJ1-5 TRBV27 - CASSFRGRHQPQHF TGTGCCAGCAGTTTTAGGGGGAGGCATCAGCCCCAGCATTTT
- TRBJ2-7 TRBV5-1 - CASSLTDRKYEQYF TGCGCCAGCAGCTTGACAGATAGGAAATACGAGCAGTACTTC
- TRBJ1-1 TRBV28 - CASTSTTPRNTEAFF TGTGCCAGCACTTCCACGACTCCTCGGAACACTGAAGCTTTCTTT
- TRBJ2-7 TRBV6-5 - CASSSATGSYEQYF TGTGCCAGCAGTTCCGCGACGGGCTCCTACGAGCAGTACTTC